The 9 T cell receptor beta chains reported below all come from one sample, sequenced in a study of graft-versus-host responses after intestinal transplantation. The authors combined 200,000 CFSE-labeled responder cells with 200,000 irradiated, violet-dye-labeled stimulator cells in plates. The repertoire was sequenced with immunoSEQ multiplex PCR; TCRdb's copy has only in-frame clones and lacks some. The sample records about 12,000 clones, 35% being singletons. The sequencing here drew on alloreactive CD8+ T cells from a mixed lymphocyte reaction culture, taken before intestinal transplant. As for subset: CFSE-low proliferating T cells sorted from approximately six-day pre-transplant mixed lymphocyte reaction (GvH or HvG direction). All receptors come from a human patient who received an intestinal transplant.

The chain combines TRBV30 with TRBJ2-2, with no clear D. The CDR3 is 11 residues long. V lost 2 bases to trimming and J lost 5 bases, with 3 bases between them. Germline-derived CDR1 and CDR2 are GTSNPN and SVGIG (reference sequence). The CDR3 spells CAWSLTGELFF. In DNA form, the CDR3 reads TGTGCCTGGAGTCTGACCGGGGAGCTGTTTTTT.

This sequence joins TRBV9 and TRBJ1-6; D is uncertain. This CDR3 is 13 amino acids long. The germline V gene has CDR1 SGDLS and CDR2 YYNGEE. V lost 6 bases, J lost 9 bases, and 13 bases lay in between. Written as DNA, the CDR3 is TGTGCCAGCAACTCCTGGCTGGGTTCACCCCTCCACTTT. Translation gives CASNSWLGSPLHF.

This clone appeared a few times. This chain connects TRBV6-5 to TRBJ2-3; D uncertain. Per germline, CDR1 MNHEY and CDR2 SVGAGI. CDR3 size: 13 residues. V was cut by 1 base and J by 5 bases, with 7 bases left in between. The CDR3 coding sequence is TGTGCCAGCAGTTACTTTGTAGGAGATACGCAGTATTTT. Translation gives CASSYFVGDTQYF.

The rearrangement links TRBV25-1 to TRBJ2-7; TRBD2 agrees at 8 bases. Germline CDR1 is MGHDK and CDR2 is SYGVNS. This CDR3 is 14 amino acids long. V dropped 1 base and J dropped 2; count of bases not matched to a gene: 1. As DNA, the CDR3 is TGTGCCAGCAGTGAATTCGGGGGGGCCTACGAGCAGTACTTC. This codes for CASSEFGGAYEQYF.

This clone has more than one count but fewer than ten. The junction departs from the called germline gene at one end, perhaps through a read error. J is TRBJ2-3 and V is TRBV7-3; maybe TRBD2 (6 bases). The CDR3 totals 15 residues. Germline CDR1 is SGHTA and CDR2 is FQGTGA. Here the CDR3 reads CASSEMPSATDTQYF. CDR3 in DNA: TGCGCCAGCAGCGAGATGCCTAGCGCAACGGATACGCAGTATTTT. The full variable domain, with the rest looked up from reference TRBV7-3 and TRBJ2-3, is GAGVSQTPSNKVTEKGKYVELRCDPISGHTALYWYRQSLGQGPEFLIYFQGTGAADDSGLPNDRFFAVRPEGSVSTLKIQRTERGDSAVYLCASSEMPSATDTQYFGPGTRLTVL.

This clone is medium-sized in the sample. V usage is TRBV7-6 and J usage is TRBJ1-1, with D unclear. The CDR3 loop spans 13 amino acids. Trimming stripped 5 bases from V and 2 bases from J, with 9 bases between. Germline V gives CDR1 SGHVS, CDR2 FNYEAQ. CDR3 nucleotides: TGTGCCAGCAGCGTTGGGCCCAACACTGAAGCTTTCTTT. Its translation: CASSVGPNTEAFF.

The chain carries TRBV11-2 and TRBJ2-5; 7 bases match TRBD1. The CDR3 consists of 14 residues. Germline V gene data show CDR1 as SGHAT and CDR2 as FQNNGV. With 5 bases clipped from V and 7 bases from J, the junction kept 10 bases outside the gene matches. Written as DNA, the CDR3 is TGTGCCAGCAGCCCTCGGACAGGTGAAATGACCCAGTACTTC. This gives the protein CASSPRTGEMTQYF.

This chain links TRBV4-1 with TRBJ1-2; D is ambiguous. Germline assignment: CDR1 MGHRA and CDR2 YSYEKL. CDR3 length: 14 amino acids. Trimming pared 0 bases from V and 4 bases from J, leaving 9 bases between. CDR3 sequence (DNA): TGCGCCAGCAGCCAAGAACCGGCAGCCTATGGCTACACCTTC. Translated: CASSQEPAAYGYTF.

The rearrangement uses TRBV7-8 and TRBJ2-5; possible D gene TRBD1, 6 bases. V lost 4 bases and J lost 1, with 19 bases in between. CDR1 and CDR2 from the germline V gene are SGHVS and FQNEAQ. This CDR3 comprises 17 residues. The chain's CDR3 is CASSSDETTGFQETQYF. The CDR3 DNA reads TGTGCCAGCAGCTCCGACGAGACCACAGGGTTCCAAGAGACCCAGTACTTC.